The following is a T cell receptor (beta chain) sequence with its context. The sample belongs to a study of blood T cell repertoires in COVID-19. Overall study context: Some COVID-19 samples were acute and others convalescent; all came from the United States, Italy and Spain. Sample material is recorded as cDNA or gDNA derived from T cells, B-cell-depleted T cells, or PBMCs.

Per the study methods: The assay estimated nucleated cells by amplifying reference gene primers. Method: immunoSEQ multiplex PCR; TCRdb's copy keeps in-frame clones and lacks some. V and J calls and clone size are those listed in that table; D and trimming were worked out from the DNA. The sample lists just over 50,000 clones; 87% were seen once. Germline CDR1 reads SGHTA; CDR2 reads FQGTGA. Trimming shortened V by 0 bases and J by 4 bases, and 10 bases separated the two germline ends. There are 14 residues in the CDR3. Sequencing input: peripheral blood. The receptor was isolated from a human donor with active COVID-19. The donor label of this sample is uncertain. V is TRBV7-3 and J is TRBJ2-7; a weak D match, TRBD1 (5 bases). The CDR3 DNA sequence: TGTGCCAGCAGCTTAACGCCAGGGAATTACGAGCAGTACTTC. Residues: CASSLTPGNYEQYF.